Below are 16 T cell receptor beta chains sequenced from a single sample in a study of blood T cell repertoires in COVID-19. The data were produced by immunoSEQ multiplex PCR, yet TCRdb's version contains in-frame clones alone and is incomplete. The sample lists roughly 80,000 clones, 83% occurring once. Material: peripheral blood. The receptors were sampled from an elderly woman with acute or convalescent COVID-19.

This clone has just one count. The J gene is TRBJ1-3, the V gene TRBV18; the match to TRBD1 covers 7 bases. CDR1 and CDR2 (germline): KGHSH, LQKENI. Unmatched junction bases numbered 8, after V lost 4 bases and J lost 2 bases. The CDR3 totals 16 residues. CDR3: CASSLTRQGTGNTIYF. CDR3 DNA: TGTGCCAGCTCACTGACTCGACAGGGCACTGGAAACACCATATATTTT. Based on the CDR3 plus reference TRBV18 and TRBJ1-3, the full variable domain is NAGVMQNPRHLVRRRGQEARLRCSPMKGHSHVYWYRQLPEEGLKFMVYLQKENIIDESGMPKERFSAEFPKEGPSILRIQQVVRGDSAAYFCASSLTRQGTGNTIYFGEGSWLTVV.

This rearrangement joins TRBV5-5 to TRBJ1-4; TRBD1 might be the D (5 bases). The CDR3 totals 14 residues. Trimming stripped 0 bases from V and 5 bases from J, with 8 bases between. Germline V gives CDR1 SGHKS, CDR2 YYEKEE (reference sequence). CDR3 bases: TGTGCCAGCAGCTTGGACAGGAGAAATGAAAAACTGTTTTTT. Encoded protein: CASSLDRRNEKLFF.

The chain is built from TRBV19 and TRBJ1-1; the D gene is possibly TRBD1 (5 bases). The germline V gene has CDR1 LNHDA and CDR2 SQIVND (reference sequence). The CDR3 runs to 14 residues. V lost 3 bases and J 4 bases, leaving 12 bases between the germline ends. The CDR3, as DNA: TGTGCCAGTAGTATTCCCGGGGGATCCACTGAAGCTTTCTTT. It specifies CASSIPGGSTEAFF.

A word on this clone: One end of the junction varies from germline; a read error may be responsible. J is TRBJ2-7 and V is TRBV28; D gene ambiguous. Germline V gene data show CDR1 as MDHEN and CDR2 as SYDVKM. The length of the CDR3 is 13 residues. The CDR3 reads CASKLTPSYGQYF. The CDR3 bases are TGTGCCAGCAAATTGACTCCTTCCTACGGGCAGTACTTC.

V gene TRBV6-2 or TRBV6-3 combines with J gene TRBJ2-1; tentatively, D is TRBD2 (5 bases). This CDR3 comprises 15 residues. Germline CDR1 MNHEY, CDR2 SVGEGT. V lost 0 bases and J 3 bases, leaving 9 bases between the germline ends. CDR3 bases: TGTGCCAGCAGTTACTCTAAGGGAGACTACAATGAGCAGTTCTTC. Translated: CASSYSKGDYNEQFF.

The rearrangement links TRBV16 to TRBJ1-2; 7 nucleotides line up with TRBD1. The germline V gene encodes CDR1 KGHSY and CDR2 FQNENV. There are 17 residues in the CDR3. The V and J ends lost 0 bases and 0 bases, in that order; junction bases with no gene match: 7. CDR3 coding DNA: TGTGCCAGCAGCCAATCCGGGGACAGTTATACTAACTATGGCTACACCTTC. Translation gives CASSQSGDSYTNYGYTF.

The CDR3 DNA sequence: TGTGCCATCAGTGGGAGTTTGCCGGACACAGATACGCAGTATTTT. Its translation is CAISGSLPDTDTQYF. The V call is TRBV10-3, the J call TRBJ2-3; D is unclear. Trimming cost V 4 bases and J 2 bases, with 13 bases left between them. CDR3 length: 15 amino acids. The V gene's germline CDR1 is ENHRY and CDR2 SYGVKD.

The V and J genes are TRBV6-1 and TRBJ1-2; D is unclear. The CDR3 loop spans 12 amino acids. The germline V and J ends were trimmed by 2 bases and 7 bases, with 8 bases remaining between them. Germline CDR1 is MNHNS and CDR2 is SASEGT. The CDR3 sequence: CASSESGSGYTF. The DNA of the CDR3 is TGTGCCAGCAGTGAATCAGGTTCTGGCTACACCTTC.

The chain carries TRBV3-1 (or the pseudogene TRBV3-2) and TRBJ2-7; D possibly corresponds to TRBD2 (5 bases). With 8 bases removed from V and 6 bases from J, the gap between germline ends came to 11 bases. The germline CDR1 and CDR2 sequences are LGHDT and YNNKEL (reference sequence). The CDR3 consists of 11 residues. CDR3 loop: CASSREGEQYF. As DNA, the CDR3 is TGTGCCAGCTCCCGGGAAGGCGAGCAGTACTTC.

This sequence joins TRBV5-1 and TRBJ2-7, with 11 positions matching TRBD2. The CDR3 totals 15 residues. From germline, CDR1 is SGHRS and CDR2 YFSETQ. The V segment lost 2 bases and the J segment 3 bases; nucleotides outside the gene matches: 4. CDR3 in amino acids: CASSLLAGVNYEQYF. CDR3 DNA sequence: TGCGCCAGCAGCTTACTAGCGGGAGTTAACTACGAGCAGTACTTC.

J is TRBJ2-4 and V is TRBV6-5, with D possibly being TRBD1 (6 bases). Germline-derived CDR1 and CDR2 are MNHEY and SVGAGI. Trimming shortened V by 6 bases and J by 4 bases, and 7 bases separated the two germline ends. The CDR3 contains 12 residues. The CDR3 DNA follows: TGTGCCAGCAGGGACAGAAAAAACATTCAGTACTTC. It translates to CASRDRKNIQYF.

In this sample, this clone turned up once. This rearrangement joins TRBV27 to TRBJ1-5; 7 bases are a match to TRBD1. CDR1 is MNHEY and CDR2 is SMNVEV in the germline V gene (reference sequence). There are 15 residues in the CDR3. Germline trimming cut 4 bases from V and 6 bases from J; bases unmatched to any gene: 9. The CDR3 spells CASSSHEGARQPQHF. In nucleotides, the CDR3 is TGTGCCAGCAGTTCCCATGAGGGGGCGCGTCAGCCCCAGCATTTT.

This chain joins TRBV12-5 and TRBJ2-5, with TRBD2 matching 8 bases. This CDR3 spans 15 amino acids. Germline CDR1 and CDR2: LGHNT and FRNRAP. The junction had 5 bases not matched to a gene; V was cut back by 1 base and J by 4 bases. The CDR3 region has the DNA TGTGCTAGTGGTTTGGCCGGGGCGGGAGGAGAGACCCAGTACTTC. Protein: CASGLAGAGGETQYF.

This clone appeared a single time. The gene calls are TRBV28 and TRBJ1-3; 11 bases agree with TRBD1. The CDR3 runs to 17 residues. Germline V lookup: CDR1 MDHEN, CDR2 SYDVKM. The J segment lost 1 base and the V segment lost 3 bases, leaving 5 bases of the junction unmatched. The CDR3 spells CASSFSGQGASGNTIYF. In nucleotides, the CDR3 is TGTGCCAGCAGTTTCTCAGGACAGGGGGCGTCTGGAAACACCATATATTTT.

The chain combines TRBV2 with TRBJ2-5; a weak D match, TRBD1 (5 bases). This CDR3 contains 13 residues. Germline V gene lookup returns CDR1 SNHLY and CDR2 FYNNEI. Trimming removed 2 bases from V and 1 base from J, with 5 bases in between. The CDR3 region is CASSEQGQETQYF. As DNA, the CDR3 is TGTGCCAGCAGTGAACAGGGCCAAGAGACCCAGTACTTC.

This chain connects TRBV7-6 to TRBJ2-3, with D maybe TRBD2 (5 bases). There are 16 residues in the CDR3. V was shortened by 1 base and J by 2 bases, with 13 bases between the two germline ends. Germline values: CDR1 SGHVS, CDR2 FNYEAQ. DNA for the CDR3: TGTGCCAGCAGCTTAGGGAAGCGGCCTCTCACAGATACGCAGTATTTT. It encodes CASSLGKRPLTDTQYF.